This TCR beta chain emerged from a study of blood T cell repertoires in COVID-19. Trimming stripped 5 bases from V and 2 bases from J, with 12 bases between. The CDR3 totals 15 residues. Germline assignment: CDR1 LGHNA and CDR2 YSLEER. This clone was recorded a few times. Data came from immunoSEQ multiplex PCR; TCRdb stores just in-frame clones and leaves some out. The table has around 300,000 clones, 75% to 95% seen once. Participants had their cohort set by participant-reported clinical history. The sequencing sample was made of PBMCs or T cells enriched from blood (not recorded which). The rearrangement joins TRBV4-3 to TRBJ2-2; TRBD2 is a possible D gene (6 bases). The receptor was isolated from a young woman who had recovered from COVID-19. For the CDR3, the DNA is TGCGCCAGCAGCTATACGGAGGGAAACACCGGGGAGCTGTTTTTT. Translating it yields CASSYTEGNTGELFF.